This TCR beta chain is from a study of blood T cell repertoires in COVID-19 (dated by TCRdb to the early 2020s). Background for the entire study: Samples from collaborators originated in the United States, Italy and Spain and spanned both the acute and convalescent phases of COVID-19. The samples were drawn from the first 160 participants of the ongoing ImmuneRACE study and from under 1,500 subjects provided by 6 global collaborators. The dataset comprised deeply sampled blood TCRbeta repertoires from subjects exposed to, actively infected with, or recovered from COVID-19. Sample metadata almost always included a de-identified subject ID, COVID-19 status, age in years and sex. HLA class I and class II types, where available, came from metadata supplied by the sample provider rather than from assay-based typing. The material from the prospective study consisted of cDNA or gDNA derived from T cells, B-cell-depleted T cells, or PBMCs. The repertoires were made available in a free public database intended to serve as a resource for research on the immune response to SARS-CoV-2. What the work shows at the level of the full study, not this receptor alone: How much clinical and demographic metadata was included differed by source and by participant, and the metadata was provided uncurated.

TCRbeta CDR3 regions were amplified from genomic DNA using the immunoSEQ Assay, a bias-controlled multiplex PCR. The paper's data handling went like this. Within the assay, amplification of reference gene primers was used to estimate how many nucleated cells each sample contained. To quantify the absolute abundance of each unique TCRbeta CDR3 rearrangement, sequence reads were collapsed and filtered. For each sample, productive Simpson clonality was calculated by taking the square root of Simpson's diversity index across productive rearrangements. Not all clones reach the TCRdb copy of this immuneACCESS table, which keeps in-frame sequences only. Checked studies attribute under half of the gap to unresolved V genes and leave the rest unexplained. Clonal size and the V and J genes are those of that table, whereas D and trimming came from the DNA. This sample is represented by 150,000 or so clones; 88% of them were singletons. Together, the top ten hold about 2% of the sample.

Each collaborating institution followed its own protocols to collect whole blood in K2EDTA tubes. For TCRbeta analysis, collaborators shipped samples in one of three forms: frozen whole blood, isolated PBMCs, or DNA extracted from either of those sample types. Notes on this clone: What antigen it recognizes has not been identified. No much larger clone is present one base from it, and per-base qualities are unavailable.

V and J are trimmed by 3 bases and 1 base, and the gene matches miss 4 bases of the junction. CDR1 and CDR2 are read off the germline V gene (reference sequence) as LNHNV and YYDKDF. The CDR3 goes from the cysteine to the phenylalanine over 15 residues. The sequence is cut down to CDR3 DNA, 45 bases in frame from base 1. The receptor was derived from a human donor in a cohort sampled during active COVID-19. The sample comprised peripheral blood. Rearrangement joined TRBV15 to TRBJ1-1, and 8 bases in between align with TRBD1. The CDR3 protein: CATSSRGLGNTEAFF. In nucleotide form, the sequence is TGTGCCACCAGCAGCAGGGGGCTAGGGAACACTGAAGCTTTCTTT. With the portions outside the CDR3 filled from the reference TRBV15 and TRBJ1-1 genes, the complete variable region becomes DAMVIQNPRYQVTQFGKPVTLSCSQTLNHNVMYWYQQKSSQAPKLLFHYYDKDFNNEADTPDNFQSRRPNTSFCFLDIRSPGLGDTAMYLCATSSRGLGNTEAFFGQGTRLTVV.